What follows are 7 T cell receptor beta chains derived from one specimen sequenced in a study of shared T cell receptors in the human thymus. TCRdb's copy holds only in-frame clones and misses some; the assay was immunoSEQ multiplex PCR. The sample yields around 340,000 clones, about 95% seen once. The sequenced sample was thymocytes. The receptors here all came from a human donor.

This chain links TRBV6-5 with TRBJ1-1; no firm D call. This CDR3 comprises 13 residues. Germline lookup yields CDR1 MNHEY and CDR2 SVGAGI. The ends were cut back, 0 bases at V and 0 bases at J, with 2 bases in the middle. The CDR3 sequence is CASSYSVNTEAFF. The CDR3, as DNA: TGTGCCAGCAGTTACTCTGTGAACACTGAAGCTTTCTTT.

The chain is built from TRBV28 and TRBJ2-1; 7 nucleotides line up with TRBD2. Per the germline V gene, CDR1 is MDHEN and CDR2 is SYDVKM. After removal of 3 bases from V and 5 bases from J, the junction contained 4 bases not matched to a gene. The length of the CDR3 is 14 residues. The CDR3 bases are TGTGCCAGCAGTTTGACTAGCACCCACAATGAGCAGTTCTTC. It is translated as CASSLTSTHNEQFF. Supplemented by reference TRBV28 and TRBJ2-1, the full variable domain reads DVKVTQSSRYLVKRTGEKVFLECVQDMDHENMFWYRQDPGLGLRLIYFSYDVKMKEKGDIPEGYSVSREKKERFSLILESASTNQTSMYLCASSLTSTHNEQFFGPGTRLTVL.

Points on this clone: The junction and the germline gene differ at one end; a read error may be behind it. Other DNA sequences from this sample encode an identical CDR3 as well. In DNA, the CDR3 is TGTGCCACCAGCAGTGGGGATCATGGCTATACCTTC. Its protein product is CATSSGDHGYTF. J is TRBJ1-2 and V is TRBV15, with D hard to call. Germline CDR1 LNHNV, CDR2 YYDKDF (reference sequence). This CDR3 is 12 amino acids long.

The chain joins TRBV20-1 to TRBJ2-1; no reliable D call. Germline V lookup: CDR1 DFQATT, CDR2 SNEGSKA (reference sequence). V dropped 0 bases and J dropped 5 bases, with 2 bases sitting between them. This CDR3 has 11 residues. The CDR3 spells CSARDHNEQFF. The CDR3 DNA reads TGCAGTGCTAGAGACCACAATGAGCAGTTCTTC.

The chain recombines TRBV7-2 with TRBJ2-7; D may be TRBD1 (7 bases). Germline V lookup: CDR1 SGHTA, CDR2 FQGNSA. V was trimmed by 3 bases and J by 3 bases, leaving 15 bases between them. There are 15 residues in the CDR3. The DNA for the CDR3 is TGTGCCAGCAGCTTGGGGCGCGGGACAGTCTACGAGCAGTACTTC. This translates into CASSLGRGTVYEQYF.

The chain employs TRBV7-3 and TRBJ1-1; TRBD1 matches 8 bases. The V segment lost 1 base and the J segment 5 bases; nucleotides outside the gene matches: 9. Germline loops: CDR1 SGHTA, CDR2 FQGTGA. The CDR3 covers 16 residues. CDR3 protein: CASSLSLYRGRTEAFF. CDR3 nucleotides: TGTGCCAGCAGCTTAAGTTTGTACAGGGGGAGGACTGAAGCTTTCTTT.

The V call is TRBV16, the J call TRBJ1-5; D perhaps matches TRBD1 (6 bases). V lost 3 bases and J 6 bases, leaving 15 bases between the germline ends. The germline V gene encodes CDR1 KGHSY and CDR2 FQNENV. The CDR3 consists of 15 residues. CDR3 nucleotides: TGTGCCAGCAGCCACTGGGACAAGGGGCGTCAGCCCCAGCATTTT. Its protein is CASSHWDKGRQPQHF.